One and the same sample provided the 26 T cell receptor beta chains below, sequenced in a study of T cell repertoires in cytomegalovirus infection. One entry per CDR3 protein results from TCRdb running MiXCR on the reads. The data hold just under 550,000 distinct CDR3 sequences, with roughly 29% observed a single time. The sequencing sample was made of PBMCs. These TCRs come from a human donor in good health (CMV status not recorded). Some clones in this sample may be carry-over from other donors' samples.

This clonotype was recorded a few times. The chain has TRBV2 and TRBJ2-5; D unclear. This CDR3 is built from 11 residues. V dropped 3 bases and J dropped 7 bases, with 6 bases sitting between them. Germline V gene sequence: CDR1 SNHLY, CDR2 FYNNEI. In DNA, the CDR3 is TGTGCCAGCAGTGACGGTGGGACCCAGTACTTC. The encoded protein is CASSDGGTQYF.

This clonotype was seen more than once but under ten times. The chain carries TRBV7-9 and TRBJ1-2; D call uncertain. Germline CDR1 reads SEHNR; CDR2 reads FQNEAQ (reference sequence). V dropped 5 bases and J dropped 0 bases, with 13 bases sitting between them. The CDR3 runs 15 residues. The CDR3 DNA is TGTGCCAGCAGCCCCGTCGGGATAGCTAACTATGGCTACACCTTC. Translation: CASSPVGIANYGYTF.

At least ten counts were recorded for this clonotype. V and J are TRBV12-3 or TRBV12-4 and TRBJ1-6; D is undetermined. The CDR3 is made up of 13 amino acids. The V end was cut by 6 bases, the J end by 9 bases, with 12 bases between. DNA of the CDR3: TGTGCCAGCAGGCGGACTGAGGTTTCACCCCTCCACTTT. Protein sequence: CASRRTEVSPLHF.

V usage is TRBV2 and J usage is TRBJ2-3; D perhaps matches TRBD2 (6 bases). Germline V gene data show CDR1 as SNHLY and CDR2 as FYNNEI. CDR3 length: 14 amino acids. V dropped 3 bases and J dropped 8 bases, with 15 bases sitting between them. CDR3 amino acids: CASSEVGGAVTQYF. DNA of the CDR3: TGTGCCAGCAGTGAGGTGGGGGGAGCGGTTACGCAGTATTTT.

This chain connects TRBV4-1 to TRBJ1-1; 7 nucleotides line up with TRBD1. Unmatched junction bases numbered 8, after V lost 1 base and J lost 3 bases. This CDR3 has 16 amino acids. CDR1 and CDR2 (germline): MGHRA, YSYEKL. Here the CDR3 DNA reads TGCGCCAGCAGCCAAGGACAGGGACCAGGGGACACTGAAGCTTTCTTT. This codes for CASSQGQGPGDTEAFF.

This clonotype was observed a handful of times. The chain links TRBV28 to TRBJ2-4; D may be TRBD2 (5 bases). V was cut by 6 bases and J by 3 bases, with 12 bases left in between. The CDR3 runs 14 residues. The germline gives CDR1 MDHEN, CDR2 SYDVKM. The CDR3 DNA follows: TGTGCCAGCAGGTTGGGAGACTACAAAAACATTCAGTACTTC. This translates into CASRLGDYKNIQYF. Drawing the rest from reference TRBV28 and TRBJ2-4, the complete variable domain is DVKVTQSSRYLVKRTGEKVFLECVQDMDHENMFWYRQDPGLGLRLIYFSYDVKMKEKGDIPEGYSVSREKKERFSLILESASTNQTSMYLCASRLGDYKNIQYFGAGTRLSVL.

This clonotype was counted only a few times. CDR3 bases: TGTGCCAGCAGTTTAGGTCTGGACAGGTTCCGGCAAGAGACCCAGTACTTC. Amino acid sequence: CASSLGLDRFRQETQYF. V usage is TRBV12-3 or TRBV12-4 and J usage is TRBJ2-5, with 7 positions matching TRBD1. J was trimmed by 2 bases and V by 1 base; bases with no gene match: 10. The CDR3 is 17 residues long.

The V and J genes are TRBV28 and TRBJ1-1; D not resolved. The length of the CDR3 is 12 residues. The ends were cut back, 3 bases at V and 6 bases at J, with 8 bases in the middle. Per germline, CDR1 MDHEN and CDR2 SYDVKM. The CDR3 here is CASSFLIPEAFF. The CDR3 region has the DNA TGTGCCAGCAGTTTTCTTATCCCTGAAGCTTTCTTT.

This clonotype came up once. The rearrangement joins TRBV28 to TRBJ1-4; 7 bases agree with TRBD1. The CDR3 has 16 amino acids. Germline assignment: CDR1 MDHEN and CDR2 SYDVKM. With 5 bases clipped from V and 0 bases from J, the junction kept 6 bases outside the gene matches. The CDR3 spells CASSGGDRATNEKLFF. The CDR3 DNA reads as TGTGCCAGCAGTGGAGGAGACAGGGCAACTAATGAAAAACTGTTTTTT.

At least ten counts were recorded for this clonotype. V gene TRBV7-3 combines with J gene TRBJ2-5, with D possibly matching TRBD2 (5 bases). There are 14 residues in the CDR3. Germline-derived CDR1 and CDR2 are SGHTA and FQGTGA. V lost 5 bases and J 5 bases, leaving 15 bases between the germline ends. The CDR3 DNA follows: TGTGCCAGCAGCCCGACTATGACTTGGGAGACCCAGTACTTC. This translates into CASSPTMTWETQYF.

In its sample, this clonotype was seen a few times. The rearrangement joins TRBV7-9 to TRBJ2-3; D remains ambiguous. V lost 5 bases, J lost 5 bases, and 5 bases lay in between. CDR1 SEHNR and CDR2 FQNEAQ come from the germline V gene (reference sequence). This CDR3 contains 11 residues. The CDR3, as DNA: TGTGCCAGCAGCGGTCTAGATACGCAGTATTTT. This gives the protein CASSGLDTQYF.

The chain recombines TRBV6-2 or TRBV6-3 with TRBJ2-7, with 7 bases that match TRBD2. CDR1 MNHEY and CDR2 SVGEGT come from the germline V gene. The V and J ends lost 8 bases and 1 base, in that order; junction bases with no gene match: 5. The CDR3 spans 13 residues. CDR3: CASSYGGSYEQYF. CDR3 DNA sequence: TGTGCCAGCTCCTACGGGGGGTCCTACGAGCAGTACTTC.

The CDR3 DNA reads as TGTGCCACCAGCAGAGCAGTTATCGTGGAGACCCAGTACTTC. Its translation: CATSRAVIVETQYF. The chain employs TRBV15 and TRBJ2-5; no reliable D call. The CDR3 length is 14 residues. Trimming pared 1 base from V and 5 bases from J, leaving 11 bases between. Germline V gene sequence: CDR1 LNHNV, CDR2 YYDKDF (reference sequence).

V usage is TRBV15 and J usage is TRBJ1-2; 7 bases map to TRBD1. CDR3 length equals 15 residues. V gave up 0 bases and J gave up 4 bases; unmatched junction bases: 5. Germline lookup yields CDR1 LNHNV and CDR2 YYDKDF (reference sequence). The CDR3 protein is CATSREAGQTYGYTF. CDR3 DNA sequence: TGTGCCACCAGCAGAGAAGCGGGACAGACCTATGGCTACACCTTC.

The V and J genes are TRBV11-2 and TRBJ1-2; D uncertain. Germline loops: CDR1 SGHAT, CDR2 FQNNGV. The ends were cut back, 0 bases at V and 5 bases at J, with 10 bases in the middle. This CDR3 is 14 amino acids long. DNA for the CDR3: TGTGCCAGCAGCTTAGATATAACGGTATATGGCTACACCTTC. Protein: CASSLDITVYGYTF.

The rearrangement links TRBV5-1 to TRBJ2-7; the match to TRBD1 covers 8 bases. The length of the CDR3 is 15 residues. V lost 4 bases to trimming and J lost 6 bases; unmatched junction nucleotides: 12. Germline V lookup: CDR1 SGHRS, CDR2 YFSETQ. This chain's CDR3 is CASSQLPGQASEQYV. The CDR3 DNA is TGCGCCAGCAGCCAACTCCCGGGACAGGCGAGCGAGCAGTACGTC.

This clonotype was detected ten times or more. The chain is built from TRBV7-8 and TRBJ1-1; TRBD1 aligns across 7 bases. J gave up 7 bases and V 5 bases, and 10 bases lay outside the gene matches. Germline CDR1 is SGHVS and CDR2 is FQNEAQ. This CDR3 comprises 14 residues. The CDR3 is CASSPLRQGGEAFF. The CDR3 DNA is TGTGCCAGCAGCCCGTTGCGACAGGGCGGTGAAGCTTTCTTT.

The chain employs TRBV7-8 and TRBJ2-1, with no clear D. CDR3 length: 15 amino acids. V dropped 3 bases and J dropped 8 bases, with 17 bases sitting between them. The germline V gene encodes CDR1 SGHVS and CDR2 FQNEAQ. The CDR3 loop is CASSFTRSTRDEQFF. The CDR3 DNA is TGTGCCAGCAGCTTCACGAGGAGTACAAGGGATGAGCAGTTCTTC.

The DNA for the CDR3 is TGTGCCATCAGTGAGCCTGGCTCGACTTTCTTT. Translating gives CAISEPGSTFF. The rearrangement uses TRBV10-3 and TRBJ1-1; unclear D gene. CDR3 length: 11 residues. Germline V gene lookup returns CDR1 ENHRY and CDR2 SYGVKD. V lost 2 bases and J 12 bases, leaving 10 bases between the germline ends.

The CDR3 spells CASSPSPGGNIQYF. In nucleotides, the CDR3 is TGTGCCAGCAGCCCCTCGCCGGGAGGAAACATTCAGTACTTC. The rearrangement links TRBV5-5 to TRBJ2-4, with TRBD2 matching over 7 bases. The CDR3 spans 14 residues. Trimming at V came to 4 bases and at J to 6 bases, leaving 7 bases not matched to a gene. Germline lookup yields CDR1 SGHKS and CDR2 YYEKEE (reference sequence).

The genes are TRBV6-2 or TRBV6-3 and TRBJ2-7, with 14 bases aligning to TRBD2. This CDR3 is built from 19 residues. Germline V gene sequence: CDR1 MNHEY, CDR2 SVGEGT. Unmatched junction bases numbered 12, after V lost 0 bases and J lost 5 bases. The CDR3 DNA is TGTGCCAGCAGTTACTCGAGACTAGCGGGAGGGCCCGGTTTAGACGAGCAGTACTTC. Amino acids: CASSYSRLAGGPGLDEQYF.

The rearrangement joins TRBV12-3 or TRBV12-4 to TRBJ2-2; D may be TRBD1 (6 bases). The V end was cut by 3 bases, the J end by 5 bases, with 13 bases between. CDR3 length: 15 amino acids. This chain's CDR3 is CASSFARGRTGELFF. DNA of the CDR3: TGTGCCAGCAGTTTTGCCAGGGGAAGGACCGGGGAGCTGTTTTTT.

This CDR3 is CSARRLTSGTYEQYF. In nucleotides, the CDR3 is TGCAGTGCCCGCAGACTGACTAGCGGTACCTACGAGCAGTACTTC. The V gene is TRBV20-1, the J gene TRBJ2-7; 9 bases fit TRBD2. The CDR3 is 15 amino acids. CDR1 DFQATT and CDR2 SNEGSKA come from the germline V gene (reference sequence). J gave up 2 bases and V 6 bases, and 11 bases lay outside the gene matches.

This clonotype appeared a few times. J is TRBJ2-5 and V is TRBV25-1, with 10 bases that match TRBD2. The trim removed 6 bases at V and 5 bases at J, leaving 3 bases unmatched. The CDR3 totals 13 residues. CDR1 MGHDK and CDR2 SYGVNS come from the germline V gene. The DNA of the CDR3 is TGTGCCAGCAGGCCGACTAGCGGGGAGACCCAGTACTTC. Its protein is CASRPTSGETQYF.

This clonotype has a handful of counts. Here the CDR3 reads CASSVDRGREQFF. CDR3 coding DNA: TGTGCCAGCAGCGTCGACAGGGGGCGTGAGCAGTTCTTC. The V and J genes are TRBV7-8 and TRBJ2-1; 10 positions agree with TRBD1. Germline-derived CDR1 and CDR2 are SGHVS and FQNEAQ. The CDR3 has 13 amino acids. J lost 9 bases, V lost 5 bases, and 4 bases had no gene match. The complete variable domain, with remaining parts taken from reference TRBV7-8 and TRBJ2-1, reads GAGVSQSPRYKVAKRGQDVALRCDPISGHVSLFWYQQALGQGPEFLTYFQNEAQLDKSGLPSDRFFAERPEGSVSTLKIQRTQQEDSAVYLCASSVDRGREQFFGPGTRLTVL.

The V and J genes are TRBV12-5 and TRBJ2-4; 7 bases fit TRBD1. CDR1 LGHNT and CDR2 FRNRAP come from the germline V gene. The CDR3 is 13 amino acids. The V and J ends lost 1 base and 15 bases, in that order; junction bases with no gene match: 9. For the CDR3, the DNA is TGTGCTAGTGGTTTGGCGATCAGGGGGTTTTGGTACTTC. Protein: CASGLAIRGFWYF.